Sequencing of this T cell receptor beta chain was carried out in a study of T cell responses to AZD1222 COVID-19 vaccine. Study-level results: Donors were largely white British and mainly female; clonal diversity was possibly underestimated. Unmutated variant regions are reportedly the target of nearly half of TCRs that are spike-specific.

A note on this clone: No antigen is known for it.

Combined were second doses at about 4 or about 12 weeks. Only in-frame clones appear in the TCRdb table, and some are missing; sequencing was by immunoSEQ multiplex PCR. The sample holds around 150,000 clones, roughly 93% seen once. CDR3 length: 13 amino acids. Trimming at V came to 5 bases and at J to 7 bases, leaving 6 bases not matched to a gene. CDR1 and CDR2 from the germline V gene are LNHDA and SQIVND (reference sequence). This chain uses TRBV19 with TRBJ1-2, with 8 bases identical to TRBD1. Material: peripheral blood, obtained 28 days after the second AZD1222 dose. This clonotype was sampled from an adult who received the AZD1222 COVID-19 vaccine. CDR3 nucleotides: TGTGCCAGTAGTCTGACAGGGGCGGCTGGCTACACCTTC. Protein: CASSLTGAAGYTF.